These 9 T cell receptor beta chains share one sample of origin, sequenced in a study of blood T cells in healthy people across ages. Using a J-beta primer mix together with a sample-barcoded 5' primer, a second PCR was run for roughly 6 to 11 cycles. TCRdb ran MiXCR on the 5' RACE reads and lists one entry per CDR3 protein. Here the sample spans about 780,000 distinct CDR3 sequences, around 45% being singletons. Source material: blood. Source of these receptors: an elderly man in good health.

This chain joins TRBV5-1 and TRBJ2-7; D unresolved. V gave up 1 base and J gave up 7 bases, with 6 bases separating them. CDR1 and CDR2 from the germline V gene are SGHRS and YFSETQ. This CDR3 is built from 11 residues. DNA of the CDR3: TGCGCCAGCAGCTTGATGGAGGAGCAGTACTTC. Translating it yields CASSLMEEQYF. The full variable domain, in which reference TRBV5-1 and TRBJ2-7 provide the parts outside the CDR3, is KAGVTQTPRYLIKTRGQQVTLSCSPISGHRSVSWYQQTPGQGLQFLFEYFSETQRNKGNFPGRFSGRQFSNSRSEMNVSTLELGDSALYLCASSLMEEQYFGPGTRLTVT.

The chain links TRBV29-1 to TRBJ2-3; the D is unclear. The V gene's germline CDR1 is SQVTM and CDR2 ANQGSEA. Trimming left V 4 bases short and J 6 bases short, with 5 bases between. The CDR3 extends over 10 amino acids. The CDR3 reads CSVGVDTQYF. CDR3 coding DNA: TGCAGCGTTGGGGTGGATACGCAGTATTTT.

This clonotype came up many times. This rearrangement joins TRBV7-2 to TRBJ2-1; 10 nucleotides align to TRBD1. The V gene's germline CDR1 is SGHTA and CDR2 FQGNSA. This CDR3 has 16 amino acids. With V trimmed by 5 bases and J by 4 bases, 8 bases remained unmatched. CDR3 protein: CASSPGQGTSYNEQFF. CDR3 sequence (DNA): TGTGCCAGCAGCCCGGGACAGGGGACATCATACAATGAGCAGTTCTTC.

This clonotype was detected only a few times. The chain couples TRBV6-6 to TRBJ2-1, with TRBD1 as a possible D gene (6 bases). Germline V gene lookup returns CDR1 MNHNY and CDR2 SVGAGI (reference sequence). The ends were cut back, 6 bases at V and 0 bases at J, with 12 bases in the middle. This CDR3 is built from 15 residues. The CDR3 DNA follows: TGTGCCAGCAGACTTACAGGGAGCTCCTACAATGAGCAGTTCTTC. Its translation: CASRLTGSSYNEQFF.

Only a few counts were recorded for this clonotype. V usage is TRBV20-1 and J usage is TRBJ2-7, with D unresolved. CDR1 and CDR2 (germline): DFQATT, SNEGSKA (reference sequence). V lost 3 bases and J lost 2, with 14 bases in between. CDR3 length equals 14 residues. Written as DNA, the CDR3 is TGCAGTGCTAGTCGTGGGGAACTGGCCTACGAGCAGTACTTC. Its protein is CSASRGELAYEQYF.

This clonotype was observed a handful of times. This chain joins TRBV6-1 and TRBJ2-7, with D unresolved. Germline V gives CDR1 MNHNS, CDR2 SASEGT. Between the trimmed V and J ends, which lost 3 bases and 4 bases, there was a span of 16 bases. The CDR3 spans 15 residues. DNA of the CDR3: TGTGCCAGCAGTGACATCCCTACAGTCGGGTACGAGCAGTACTTC. This sequence encodes CASSDIPTVGYEQYF.

In this sample, this clonotype turned up a few times. The rearrangement joins TRBV20-1 to TRBJ2-1, with 8 positions matching TRBD2. Losses at the gene ends were 1 base for V and 9 bases for J; bases not matched to a gene: 11. CDR1 DFQATT and CDR2 SNEGSKA come from the germline V gene (reference sequence). The CDR3 has 15 residues. CDR3 in DNA: TGCAGTGCTAGAGGGGCAGCGGGAGTAAATCTTGAGCAGTTCTTC. The encoded protein is CSARGAAGVNLEQFF.

The chain joins TRBV5-6 to TRBJ1-6; perhaps TRBD1 as D (6 bases). Germline assignment: CDR1 SGHDT and CDR2 YYEEEE. V was pared by 5 bases and J by 7 bases, with 16 bases between. The CDR3 runs 15 residues. In nucleotides, the CDR3 is TGTGCCAGCAGTCGCGTACAGGGAGGCAATTCACCCCTCCACTTT. As protein: CASSRVQGGNSPLHF.

V is TRBV4-3 and J is TRBJ2-1; 8 nucleotides align to TRBD2. V gave up 3 bases and J gave up 3 bases; unmatched junction bases: 10. This CDR3 comprises 17 residues. CDR1 is LGHNA and CDR2 is YSLEER in the germline V gene. The CDR3 nucleotides are TGCGCCAGCAGCCATTATAGCGGGACGACAATCTACAATGAGCAGTTCTTC. The encoded protein is CASSHYSGTTIYNEQFF.